The clone carrying this TCR beta chain is large within its sample. Per the germline V gene, CDR1 is MDHEN and CDR2 is SYDVKM. The V gene lost 3 bases and the J gene lost 0 bases, with 5 bases spanning the gap. The CDR3 has 14 residues. Clones were read by immunoSEQ multiplex PCR, and TCRdb kept only the in-frame ones, dropping some. The data show more than 100,000 clones, roughly 93% seen once. This sample was taken from a study of T cell responses to AZD1222 COVID-19 vaccine. The receptor comes from an adult in good health. The sample was peripheral blood, taken on day 0 of AZD1222 vaccination. This chain links TRBV28 with TRBJ2-2; D unresolved. CDR3 amino acids: CASSFPANTGELFF. The DNA for the CDR3 is TGTGCCAGCAGTTTTCCGGCGAACACCGGGGAGCTGTTTTTT.